This TCR beta chain stems from a study of OX40 agonist ivuxolimab in advanced cancers. Study at large: Dose-escalation patients suffered from hepatocellular carcinoma, melanoma, renal cell or head and neck cancer. Prior anti-PD-1, anti-PD-L1 or anti-CTLA-4 therapy was allowed; around 43% had some.

On this clone: Its antigen is unidentified.

V was cut by 4 bases and J by 3 bases, with 19 bases left in between. Germline CDR1 and CDR2: SGHVS and FQNEAQ. The CDR3 length is 16 residues. Whole-study results and caveats: In general, CD8+ T cells held more expanded clones than CD4+ did, on average. There was clonal expansion of CD4+ and CD8+ blood T cells by week 6 at 0.1 to 3.0 mg/kg.

This table comes from immunoSEQ multiplex PCR, and its TCRdb copy is limited to in-frame clones, with some not included. The sample contains tens of thousands of clones, around 84% of which appear only once. V and J are TRBV7-8 and TRBJ2-7; D might be TRBD2 (6 bases). This TCR was sampled from an adult with an advanced solid tumor such as melanoma, head and neck, liver or kidney cancer. The sample was CD4+ or CD8+ T cells sorted from blood, taken in a trial of the OX40 agonist ivuxolimab. The DNA for the CDR3 is TGTGCCAGCAGCTCCCTCGGGAGCGGCCAGGACTACGAGCAGTACTTC. Protein: CASSSLGSGQDYEQYF.